These T cell receptor beta chains were read from a single sample in a study of cytomegalovirus exposure and HLA in healthy donors. TCRdb keeps only in-frame clones here, not all; method: immunoSEQ multiplex PCR. Of around 150,000 clones listed, around 86% are singletons. The specimen sequenced was PBMCs. The receptor set was obtained from a girl aged 2-10 years in good health and CMV-seropositive. Each CDR3 is given with its conserved first and last residue. Each record gives: clone size, D gene, V gene, J gene, CDR3 DNA, CDR3 protein. The D gene is left open where the match is weak. Clone size is shown for a subset of rows, as once, few, many or a class of expanded clone.

clone size: -; D gene: -; V gene: TRBV6-6; J gene: TRBJ1-2; CDR3 DNA: TGTGCCAGCACGACTCCGGGACAACTAACTATGGGCTACACCTTC; CDR3 protein: CASTTPGQLTMGYTF
clone size: few; D gene: -; V gene: TRBV5-1; J gene: TRBJ1-5; CDR3 DNA: TGCGCCAGCAGAGGGGGTTGGGTCAATCAGCCCCAGCATTTT; CDR3 protein: CASRGGWVNQPQHF
clone size: -; D gene: -; V gene: TRBV30; J gene: TRBJ1-5; CDR3 DNA: TGTGCCTGGAGCCCCGAGCAAGCTCAGCCCCAGCATTTT; CDR3 protein: CAWSPEQAQPQHF
clone size: once; D gene: -; V gene: TRBV6-5; J gene: TRBJ1-4; CDR3 DNA: TGTGCCAGCCCGTACCCCACAGAACTGTTTTTT; CDR3 protein: CASPYPTELFF
clone size: -; D gene: TRBD2; V gene: TRBV28; J gene: TRBJ2-5; CDR3 DNA: TGTGCCAGCAGGACTAGCGGCCCCCAAGAGACCCAGTACTTC; CDR3 protein: CASRTSGPQETQYF
clone size: -; D gene: TRBD2; V gene: TRBV5-4; J gene: TRBJ2-5; CDR3 DNA: TGTGCCAGCAGCTTGGATCCGGGAGGGGAGACCCAGTACTTC; CDR3 protein: CASSLDPGGETQYF
clone size: few; D gene: TRBD1; V gene: TRBV2; J gene: TRBJ1-5; CDR3 DNA: TGTGCCAGCAGTAAACAGGGGTTGGGCAATCAGCCCCAGCATTTT; CDR3 protein: CASSKQGLGNQPQHF
clone size: few; D gene: -; V gene: TRBV29-1; J gene: TRBJ1-2; CDR3 DNA: TGCAGCGTGGGACAAAGGCTTAACCGGGGAGATGGCTACACCTTC; CDR3 protein: CSVGQRLNRGDGYTF
clone size: -; D gene: -; V gene: TRBV18; J gene: TRBJ2-2; CDR3 DNA: TGTGCCAGCTCACCAACAGCGAACACCGGGGAGCTGTTTTTT; CDR3 protein: CASSPTANTGELFF
clone size: -; D gene: TRBD2; V gene: TRBV28; J gene: TRBJ2-3; CDR3 DNA: TGTGCCAGCAGCAGCGGGGGCTTCACAGATACGCAGTATTTT; CDR3 protein: CASSSGGFTDTQYF
clone size: -; D gene: TRBD2; V gene: TRBV5-1; J gene: TRBJ2-1; CDR3 DNA: TGCGCCAGCAGCTTCGGACTAGCGGGAGGGGGAAGGTTAGATGAGCAGTTCTTC; CDR3 protein: CASSFGLAGGGRLDEQFF
clone size: -; D gene: -; V gene: TRBV19; J gene: TRBJ2-3; CDR3 DNA: TGTGCCAGTAGTTCGGGGGATACGCAGTATTTT; CDR3 protein: CASSSGDTQYF
clone size: -; D gene: TRBD2; V gene: TRBV30; J gene: TRBJ2-3; CDR3 DNA: TGTGCCTGGACTAGCGGGAGGGTAACAGATACGCAGTATTTT; CDR3 protein: CAWTSGRVTDTQYF
clone size: -; D gene: TRBD1; V gene: TRBV29-1; J gene: TRBJ2-3; CDR3 DNA: TGCAGCGTCCTCCCCCCGGACAGGGGAGATACGCAGTATTTT; CDR3 protein: CSVLPPDRGDTQYF
clone size: -; D gene: -; V gene: TRBV4-2; J gene: TRBJ1-1; CDR3 DNA: TGTGCCAGCAACCCAAAAGACAGCTCTGAAGCTTTCTTT; CDR3 protein: CASNPKDSSEAFF
clone size: -; D gene: -; V gene: TRBV6-1; J gene: TRBJ1-5; CDR3 DNA: TGTGCCAGCAGTAGGGCTCTTCGGGGAAATCAGCCCCAGCATTTT; CDR3 protein: CASSRALRGNQPQHF
clone size: -; D gene: -; V gene: TRBV15; J gene: TRBJ1-2; CDR3 DNA: TGTGCCACCAGCAGAGATCGAGCTCCGGGGGGGGGCTATGGCTACACCTTC; CDR3 protein: CATSRDRAPGGGYGYTF
clone size: -; D gene: TRBD1; V gene: TRBV2; J gene: TRBJ1-5; CDR3 DNA: TGTGCCAGCAAGGAGCAGGGGGCGTCTTATCAGCCCCAGCATTTT; CDR3 protein: CASKEQGASYQPQHF
clone size: -; D gene: -; V gene: TRBV5-4; J gene: TRBJ1-5; CDR3 DNA: TGTGCCAGCAGCTTAGCGGGGGCAGGGCAGCCCCAGCATTTT; CDR3 protein: CASSLAGAGQPQHF
clone size: -; D gene: -; V gene: TRBV18; J gene: TRBJ1-2; CDR3 DNA: TGTGCCAGCTCACCACCTAGCAAAACAGGGTTGAGGAATGGCTACACCTTC; CDR3 protein: CASSPPSKTGLRNGYTF
clone size: -; D gene: TRBD2; V gene: TRBV14; J gene: TRBJ2-1; CDR3 DNA: TGTGCCAGCAGCCAAGTTGCGGGGGCCTACAATGAGCAGTTCTTC; CDR3 protein: CASSQVAGAYNEQFF
clone size: -; D gene: TRBD2; V gene: TRBV7-2; J gene: TRBJ2-3; CDR3 DNA: TGTGCCAGCAGCTTCGGACTAGCGTTGACGTATACGCAGTATTTT; CDR3 protein: CASSFGLALTYTQYF
clone size: -; D gene: TRBD1; V gene: TRBV5-1; J gene: TRBJ1-5; CDR3 DNA: TGCGCCAGCAGCTTGGCCGCAGGGGGAGGAGAGCCCCAGCATTTT; CDR3 protein: CASSLAAGGGEPQHF
clone size: -; D gene: TRBD2; V gene: TRBV4-1; J gene: TRBJ2-2; CDR3 DNA: TGCGCCAGCAGCCAAGAATTTTGGACTAGCGACACCGGGGAGCTGTTTTTT; CDR3 protein: CASSQEFWTSDTGELFF
clone size: -; D gene: -; V gene: TRBV19; J gene: TRBJ1-2; CDR3 DNA: TGTGCCAGTAGTATAAGGGATTCCAGGGGCATCTTCTATGGCTACACCTTC; CDR3 protein: CASSIRDSRGIFYGYTF
clone size: -; D gene: -; V gene: TRBV7-9; J gene: TRBJ2-2; CDR3 DNA: TGTGCCACCGGGGGCGGGGAGCTGTTTTTT; CDR3 protein: CATGGGELFF
clone size: -; D gene: TRBD1; V gene: TRBV6-4; J gene: TRBJ2-3; CDR3 DNA: TGTGCCAGCAGCCTCAATGGACAGGGCACAGATACGCAGTATTTT; CDR3 protein: CASSLNGQGTDTQYF
clone size: -; D gene: TRBD2; V gene: TRBV5-5; J gene: TRBJ2-1; CDR3 DNA: TGTGCCAGCAGCTCCCCGGGACTAGCGGTTTACAATGAGCAGTTCTTC; CDR3 protein: CASSSPGLAVYNEQFF